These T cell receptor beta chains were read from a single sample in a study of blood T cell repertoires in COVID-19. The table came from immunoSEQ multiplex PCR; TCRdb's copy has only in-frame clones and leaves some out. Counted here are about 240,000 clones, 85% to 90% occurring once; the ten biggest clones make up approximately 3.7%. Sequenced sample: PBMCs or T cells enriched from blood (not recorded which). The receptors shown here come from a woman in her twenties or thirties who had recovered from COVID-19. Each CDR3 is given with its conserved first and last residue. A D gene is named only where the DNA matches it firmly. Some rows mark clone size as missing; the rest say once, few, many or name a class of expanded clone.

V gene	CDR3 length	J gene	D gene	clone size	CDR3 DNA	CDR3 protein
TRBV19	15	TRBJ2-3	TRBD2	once	TGTGCCAGTAGTATCGATCAACCGGGGGGAGATACGCAGTATTTT	CASSIDQPGGDTQYF
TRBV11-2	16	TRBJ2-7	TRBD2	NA	TGTGCCAGCAGCTTAGAGAGCGGGAGGGCCCTCGGCGAGCAGTACTTC	CASSLESGRALGEQYF
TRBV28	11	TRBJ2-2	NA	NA	TGTGCCAGCGGGGGCCCCGGGGAGCTGTTTTTT	CASGGPGELFF
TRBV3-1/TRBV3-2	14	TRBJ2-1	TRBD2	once	TGTGCCAGCAGCCCTATGACTAGCTCGGATGAGCAGTTCTTC	CASSPMTSSDEQFF
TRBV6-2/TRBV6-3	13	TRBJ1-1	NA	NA	TGTGCCAGCAGTTACGAGGAAGACACTGAAGCTTTCTTT	CASSYEEDTEAFF
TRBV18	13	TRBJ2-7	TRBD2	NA	TGTGCCAGCTCACCGGGACTATACTACGAGCAGTACTTC	CASSPGLYYEQYF
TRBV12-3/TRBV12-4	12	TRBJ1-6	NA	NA	TGTGCCAGCAGCCCAAATAATTCACCCCTCCACTTT	CASSPNNSPLHF
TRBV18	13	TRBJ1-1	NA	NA	TGTGCCAGCTCACCAAGAGTGAACACTGAAGCTTTCTTT	CASSPRVNTEAFF
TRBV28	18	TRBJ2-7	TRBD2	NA	TGTGCCAGCAGTTCTTGGACTAGCGGGAAATCGCGGTCCTACGAGCAGTACTTC	CASSSWTSGKSRSYEQYF
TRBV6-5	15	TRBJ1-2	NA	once	TGTGCCAGCAGTCCCACGATCGGGACATCTCTTGGCTACACCTTC	CASSPTIGTSLGYTF
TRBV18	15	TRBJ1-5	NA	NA	TGTGCCAGCTCACCGGCCAGTTATAGCAATCAGCCCCAGCATTTT	CASSPASYSNQPQHF
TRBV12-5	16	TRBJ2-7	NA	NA	TGTGCTAGTGGTTTTCTTCCGGGCCTAAAGGAGGGAGAGCAGTACTTC	CASGFLPGLKEGEQYF
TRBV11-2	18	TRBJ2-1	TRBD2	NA	TGTGCCAGCAGCCACTTGGGCCCCGGAGCGGGAGCAACAAATGAGCAGTTCTTC	CASSHLGPGAGATNEQFF
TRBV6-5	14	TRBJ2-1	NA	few	TGTGCCAGCAGCGACTATCTCTCCTACAATGAGCAGTTCTTC	CASSDYLSYNEQFF
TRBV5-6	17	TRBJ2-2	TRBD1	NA	TGTGCCAGCAGCTTGGTTGCCGGACAGGGGTACACCGGGGAGCTGTTTTTT	CASSLVAGQGYTGELFF
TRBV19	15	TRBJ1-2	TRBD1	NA	TGTGCCAGTAGTCCAGGGACAGCCCATAACTATGGCTACACCTTC	CASSPGTAHNYGYTF
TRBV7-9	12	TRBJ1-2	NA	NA	TGTGCCAGCAGCTTAGTTCCCCAGGGTTACACCTTC	CASSLVPQGYTF
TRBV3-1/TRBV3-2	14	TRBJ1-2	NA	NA	TGTGCCAGCAGCCCTAGGACTCTTAACTATGGCTACACCTTC	CASSPRTLNYGYTF
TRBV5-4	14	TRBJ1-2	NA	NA	TGTGCCAGCAGCAACCTACAGGGTAACTATGGCTACACCTTC	CASSNLQGNYGYTF
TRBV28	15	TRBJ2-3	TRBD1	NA	TGTGCCAGCAGTAAAGGGACAGGGATCACAGATACGCAGTATTTT	CASSKGTGITDTQYF
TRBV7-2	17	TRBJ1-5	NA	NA	TGTGCCAGCAGCTTAGGACCTGGTGGACAAGTCAATCAGCCCCAGCATTTT	CASSLGPGGQVNQPQHF
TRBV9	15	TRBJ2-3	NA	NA	TGTGCCAGCAGCGTAGGGACGGGAGGCACAGATACGCAGTATTTT	CASSVGTGGTDTQYF
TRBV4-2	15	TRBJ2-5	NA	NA	TGTGCCAGCAGCCAAGCGGCTGACTGGCAAGAGACCCAGTACTTC	CASSQAADWQETQYF
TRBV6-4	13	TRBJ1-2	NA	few	TGTGCCAGCAGCGGCGGCCAGAACTATGGCTACACCTTC	CASSGGQNYGYTF
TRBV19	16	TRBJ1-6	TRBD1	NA	TGTGCCAGTAGTAGGAATGGACAGGGAACGGGCTCACCCCTCCACTTT	CASSRNGQGTGSPLHF
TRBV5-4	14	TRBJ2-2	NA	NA	TGTGCCAGCAGCGGTGAGGCAGCCGCCGGGGAGCTGTTTTTT	CASSGEAAAGELFF
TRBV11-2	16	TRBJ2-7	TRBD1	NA	TGTGCCAGCAGCTTAGACCCGGGACAGGGGGCCGACGAGCAGTACTTC	CASSLDPGQGADEQYF